The rows below give T cell receptor beta chains drawn from one sample of a study of CD8 T cells in ankylosing spondylitis. Using its own MiXCR run on the 5' RACE reads, TCRdb lists one record per CDR3 protein. The sample records some 290,000 distinct CDR3 sequences, around 19% being singletons. The source material was blood, either unsorted or a sorted T cell fraction (not recorded which). All receptors come from a male donor with ankylosing spondylitis or in good health (not recorded which). CDR3s leave out the opening cysteine and the closing phenylalanine or tryptophan.

cdr3_length,v_call,cdr3_aa
16,TRBV28,ASSFPPADSPPTGELF
14,TRBV10-3,AISDDRLANTGELF
14,TRBV20-1,SARDPGTSGYNEQF
9,TRBV3-1,ASSATAEAF
11,TRBV28,ASSRPLAETQY
14,TRBV10-1,ASSESLAAMPGELF
13,TRBV20-1,SARESRSSYNEQF
11,TRBV7-6,ASSSSGAGGYT
12,TRBV20-1,SAASGLQQETQY
14,TRBV9,ASSRAGGSSYNEQF
13,TRBV11-2,ASSLRAGKTGELF
13,TRBV3-1,ASASGTSSVYEQF
11,TRBV5-1,ASSLATTNEQF
11,TRBV10-2,ASSERREGELF
14,TRBV4-2,ASSQGAYSSYNEQF
13,TRBV5-5,ASSFQQGLYDGYT
10,TRBV13,ASSPGGTEAF
13,TRBV5-1,ASSLDSSGANVLT
16,TRBV3-1,ASSPTRFSSGRNTEAF
14,TRBV4-1,ASSQVRSGVGGELF
11,TRBV11-2,ASSGFAQETQY
14,TRBV5-1,ASSLPARREKETQY
14,TRBV20-1,SARDRRGVSYNEQF
11,TRBV4-1,ASSQDKLDTQY